These 8 T cell receptor beta chains share one sample of origin, sequenced in a study of blood T cell repertoires in COVID-19 (dated by TCRdb to the early 2020s). The method behind the library was the immunoSEQ multiplex PCR assay. TCRdb mirrors the immuneACCESS table, restricted to in-frame sequences. Some clones are absent from its copies; in checked studies, under half trace to an unresolved V gene, and the reason for the others is unknown. In all, the sample holds roughly 48,000 clones, and roughly 82% of those were seen once. The ten largest clones add up to roughly 7.3% of the sample. The sequencing sample was made of peripheral blood. Every receptor here comes from a man in his forties with acute or convalescent COVID-19.

This clone was observed once. This chain connects TRBV25-1 to TRBJ1-2; D not resolved. The ends were cut back, 0 bases at V and 8 bases at J, with 10 bases in the middle. The germline V gene encodes CDR1 MGHDK and CDR2 SYGVNS. The CDR3 has 13 amino acids. The DNA of the CDR3 is TGTGCCAGCAGTGAATATCCCGGGAGCGGCTACACCTTC. This codes for CASSEYPGSGYTF.

The V and J genes are TRBV10-3 and TRBJ1-2; D unresolved. This CDR3 is built from 12 residues. Germline V gene data show CDR1 as ENHRY and CDR2 as SYGVKD. Trimming took off 6 bases at V and 5 bases at J, with 10 bases between the two ends. As DNA, the CDR3 is TGTGCCATCAGGGCAGGTGCTTATGGCTACACCTTC. Its protein is CAIRAGAYGYTF.

The chain joins TRBV9 to TRBJ2-6; D perhaps matches TRBD1 (6 bases). CDR1 is SGDLS and CDR2 is YYNGEE in the germline V gene. The V and J ends lost 5 bases and 0 bases respectively, with 18 bases between them. CDR3 length: 18 residues. CDR3 nucleotides: TGTGCCAGCAGTGTAAAACAGGGTACCCTCTCTGGGGCCAACGTCCTGACTTTC. Translating it yields CASSVKQGTLSGANVLTF.

The gene calls are TRBV29-1 and TRBJ1-5; possible D gene TRBD1, 5 bases. The V end was cut by 1 base, the J end by 6 bases, with 10 bases between. In germline, CDR1 is SQVTM, CDR2 ANQGSEA. The CDR3 covers 13 residues. The CDR3 region is CSVEVRAGQPQHF. The CDR3 DNA follows: TGCAGCGTTGAAGTCAGGGCCGGTCAGCCCCAGCATTTT.

CDR3 nucleotide sequence: TGTGCCAGCAGTTCTAGACCCAATTCACCCCTCCACTTT. This encodes CASSSRPNSPLHF. The chain combines TRBV27 with TRBJ1-6; no clear D. Germline V CDR1 and CDR2: MNHEY, SMNVEV (reference sequence). This CDR3 contains 13 residues. With 4 bases removed from V and 7 bases from J, the gap between germline ends came to 8 bases.

V is TRBV2 and J is TRBJ1-1, with TRBD1 matching 7 bases. The CDR3 spans 14 residues. V lost 9 bases to trimming and J lost 1 base; unmatched junction nucleotides: 8. CDR1 SNHLY and CDR2 FYNNEI come from the germline V gene. The CDR3 DNA follows: TGTGCCAGAACGACAGGGCCTTCGAACACTGAAGCTTTCTTT. Its translation is CARTTGPSNTEAFF.

The rearrangement uses TRBV9 and TRBJ1-6, with TRBD1 as a possible D gene (6 bases). The V gene's germline CDR1 is SGDLS and CDR2 YYNGEE. V was pared by 3 bases and J by 10 bases, with 17 bases between. This CDR3 contains 15 residues. This CDR3 is CASSGGGASVSPLHF. The CDR3 DNA is TGTGCCAGCAGCGGAGGGGGTGCGTCGGTATCACCCCTCCACTTT.

The V call is TRBV5-1, the J call TRBJ1-1, with 9 bases matching TRBD1. CDR1 SGHRS and CDR2 YFSETQ come from the germline V gene. V shed 1 base, J shed 1 base, and the junction held 2 bases outside the gene matches. This CDR3 is built from 15 residues. The CDR3 region has the DNA TGCGCCAGCAGCTTGTGGGACAGGGAGAACACTGAAGCTTTCTTT. Protein product: CASSLWDRENTEAFF.